Shown below are 26 T cell receptor beta chains from a single sample sequenced in a study of T-cell memory formation after mild COVID-19. Each CDR3 protein gets one entry after TCRdb re-called the 5' RACE reads with MiXCR. The sample contains 400,000 to 500,000 distinct CDR3 sequences, around 20% of which appear only once. The source material was PBMCs or a T cell subset sorted from them (not recorded which). These TCRs come from an adult woman who had mild COVID-19 (a few samples of this study predate the infection). Cell type and time point are not known.

The chain joins TRBV20-1 to TRBJ2-7; no clear D gene. This CDR3 region has 11 residues. Germline V gene sequence: CDR1 DFQATT, CDR2 SNEGSKA (reference sequence). V lost 5 bases and J lost 0, with 5 bases in between. This CDR3 reads CSAPYSYEQYF. CDR3 bases: TGCAGTGCTCCTTACTCCTACGAGCAGTACTTC.

The sample holds a few counts of this clonotype. This sequence joins TRBV25-1 and TRBJ2-7, with 8 nucleotides matching TRBD1. The junction had 10 bases not matched to a gene; V was cut back by 3 bases and J by 3 bases. The CDR3 contains 16 residues. Germline CDR1 reads MGHDK; CDR2 reads SYGVNS. This CDR3 reads CASSERPRTGYYEQYF. CDR3 sequence (DNA): TGTGCCAGCAGTGAGCGGCCCAGGACAGGGTACTACGAGCAGTACTTC.

The J gene is TRBJ1-2, the V gene TRBV6-5, with D perhaps matching TRBD1 (6 bases). Between the trimmed V and J ends, which lost 2 bases and 8 bases, there was a span of 18 bases. Germline CDR1 reads MNHEY; CDR2 reads SVGAGI. CDR3 length equals 15 residues. For the CDR3, the DNA is TGTGCCAGCAGTTACGGGACATCACAATCGAAGGGCTACACCTTC. Its translation: CASSYGTSQSKGYTF.

This clonotype was observed many times. The chain employs TRBV2 and TRBJ2-7; possibly TRBD2 for D (5 bases). The V gene's germline CDR1 is SNHLY and CDR2 FYNNEI. This CDR3 contains 12 residues. Trimming took 6 bases from V and 3 from J, leaving 9 bases between them. CDR3 region: CASSAEGYEQYF. Written as DNA, the CDR3 is TGTGCCAGCAGCGCCGAGGGCTACGAGCAGTACTTC.

The gene calls are TRBV7-2 and TRBJ2-1; D possibly corresponds to TRBD2 (5 bases). Trimming took 3 bases from V and 8 from J, leaving 23 bases between them. Per germline, CDR1 SGHTA and CDR2 FQGNSA. CDR3 length: 17 amino acids. CDR3 DNA: TGTGCCAGCAGCTTGGAGGAGTGGTCGGGAAACGGGGATGAGCAGTTCTTC. It encodes CASSLEEWSGNGDEQFF. Together with reference TRBV7-2 and TRBJ2-1, the CDR3 gives the full variable domain: GAGVSQSPSNKVTEKGKDVELRCDPISGHTALYWYRQSLGQGLEFLIYFQGNSAPDKSGLPSDRFSAERTGGSVSTLTIQRTQQEDSAVYLCASSLEEWSGNGDEQFFGPGTRLTVL.

This chain joins TRBV19 and TRBJ2-1; 7 positions match TRBD2. Germline trimming cut 8 bases from V and 0 bases from J; bases unmatched to any gene: 10. The germline CDR1 and CDR2 sequences are LNHDA and SQIVND (reference sequence). The CDR3 is 16 residues long. CDR3 loop: CASASGPSSSYNEQFF. In nucleotides, the CDR3 is TGTGCCAGTGCTAGCGGACCTTCTAGCTCCTACAATGAGCAGTTCTTC.

This clonotype appeared a few times. CDR3 in DNA: TGTGCCAGCAGAAATAGCGGGGTCGAGACCCAGTACTTC. It yields the protein CASRNSGVETQYF. This chain links TRBV7-6 with TRBJ2-5, with 8 bases identical to TRBD2. Germline values: CDR1 SGHVS, CDR2 FNYEAQ. J lost 5 bases, V lost 6 bases, and 5 bases had no gene match. CDR3 size: 13 residues.

The V call is TRBV5-6, the J call TRBJ2-5; unclear D gene. In germline, CDR1 is SGHDT, CDR2 YYEEEE. The CDR3 has 13 amino acids. V shed 0 bases and J shed 3 bases, with 6 bases lying between them. The CDR3 loop is CASSLVHEETQYF. DNA of the CDR3: TGTGCCAGCAGCTTGGTACACGAAGAGACCCAGTACTTC.

The chain links TRBV30 to TRBJ1-1; 12 bases are a match to TRBD1. J lost 4 bases, V lost 4 bases, and 1 base had no gene match. This CDR3 comprises 13 residues. Germline V gene lookup returns CDR1 GTSNPN and CDR2 SVGIG (reference sequence). For the CDR3, the DNA is TGTGCCTGGAAGGGACAGGGGGCCACTGAAGCTTTCTTT. Amino acids: CAWKGQGATEAFF.

This clonotype was recorded a few times. The V and J genes are TRBV9 and TRBJ2-3; the D gene could be TRBD1 or TRBD2 (6 bases each). Germline V gene sequence: CDR1 SGDLS, CDR2 YYNGEE. The length of the CDR3 is 17 residues. V was trimmed by 4 bases and J by 1 base, leaving 19 bases between them. This CDR3 is CASSRSWGALGTDTQYF. CDR3 bases: TGTGCCAGCAGCCGATCGTGGGGGGCGCTGGGCACAGATACGCAGTATTTT.

This chain links TRBV6-5 with TRBJ2-7, with D perhaps matching TRBD1 (5 bases). The CDR3 has 14 residues. Between the trimmed V and J ends, which lost 11 bases and 3 bases, there was a span of 20 bases. Germline V gene sequence: CDR1 MNHEY, CDR2 SVGAGI. Here the CDR3 reads CAVRKDTKLYEQYF. CDR3 bases: TGTGCCGTCCGGAAGGACACTAAGCTCTACGAGCAGTACTTC.

The chain recombines TRBV4-2 with TRBJ2-1, with D possibly matching TRBD2 (6 bases). Trimming shortened V by 0 bases and J by 7 bases, and 19 bases separated the two germline ends. Germline CDR1 is LGHNA and CDR2 is YNFKEQ. There are 17 residues in the CDR3. The CDR3 DNA follows: TGTGCCAGCAGCCAAGATTCATCGGCGGGGCGGTGGAATGAGCAGTTCTTC. It encodes CASSQDSSAGRWNEQFF.

The chain recombines TRBV7-7 with TRBJ2-3; no clear D gene. Per germline, CDR1 SSHAT and CDR2 FNYEAQ (reference sequence). The CDR3 covers 14 residues. The V and J ends lost 2 bases and 4 bases respectively, with 10 bases between them. CDR3 protein: CASSLSRFSDTQYF. CDR3 DNA: TGTGCCAGCAGCTTATCCCGTTTCTCAGATACGCAGTATTTT.

This clonotype came up a few times. This rearrangement joins TRBV7-2 to TRBJ2-3; TRBD1 agrees at 7 bases. The V gene's germline CDR1 is SGHTA and CDR2 FQGNSA. Trimming took 0 bases from V and 5 from J; bases not matched to a gene: 5. CDR3 size: 15 residues. This CDR3 is CASSLAQTGLDTQYF. The CDR3 DNA reads TGTGCCAGCAGCTTAGCCCAGACAGGGTTAGATACGCAGTATTTT.

V is TRBV5-1 and J is TRBJ2-7; D possibly corresponds to TRBD2 (7 bases). CDR3 length: 15 residues. Trimming shortened V by 0 bases and J by 1 base, and 11 bases separated the two germline ends. Germline V lookup: CDR1 SGHRS, CDR2 YFSETQ. The CDR3 bases are TGCGCCAGCAGCTTGGGGGGGGGCCTTTCCTACGAGCAGTACTTC. It translates to CASSLGGGLSYEQYF.

The chain recombines TRBV7-8 with TRBJ2-7, with TRBD1 matching over 12 bases. This CDR3 region has 17 residues. CDR1 and CDR2 from the germline V gene are SGHVS and FQNEAQ. The junction had 8 bases not matched to a gene; V was cut back by 5 bases and J by 0 bases. CDR3 bases: TGTGCCAGCAGCCTTGGGACAGGGGGCTCAAGCTCCTACGAGCAGTACTTC. This gives the protein CASSLGTGGSSSYEQYF.

The V gene is TRBV4-1, the J gene TRBJ2-7, with D perhaps TRBD1 or TRBD2 (5 bases each). Germline-derived CDR1 and CDR2 are MGHRA and YSYEKL. CDR3 length equals 16 residues. V shed 3 bases and J shed 3 bases, with 18 bases lying between them. CDR3 loop: CASSQGVRDPYYEQYF. CDR3 nucleotides: TGCGCCAGCAGCCAGGGGGTCAGGGATCCCTACTACGAGCAGTACTTC.

In this sample, this clonotype turned up a few times. This chain connects TRBV7-9 to TRBJ2-2, with TRBD2 identical over 9 bases. V lost 5 bases and J lost 1; bases outside the gene matches: 2. The CDR3 is made up of 15 amino acids. CDR1 is SEHNR, CDR2 FQNEAQ, per germline (reference sequence). In nucleotides, the CDR3 is TGTGCCAGCAGCCGACTAGCGGTGAACACCGGGGAGCTGTTTTTT. Its protein product is CASSRLAVNTGELFF.

This clonotype has just a few counts. The J gene is TRBJ2-1, the V gene TRBV5-1, with D tentatively TRBD1 (6 bases). Germline-derived CDR1 and CDR2 are SGHRS and YFSETQ. The V and J ends lost 4 bases and 4 bases respectively, with 30 bases between them. The CDR3 is 20 amino acids. The CDR3 protein is CASSPRTVGVVLDRYNEQFF. The CDR3 DNA follows: TGCGCCAGCAGCCCGCGGACAGTGGGTGTTGTATTGGACCGATACAATGAGCAGTTCTTC.

This clonotype was seen a few times. The chain links TRBV3-1 to TRBJ2-4, with 7 bases lining up with TRBD1. The CDR3 contains 13 residues. Trimming at V came to 3 bases and at J to 5 bases, leaving 1 base not matched to a gene. Germline CDR1 is LGHDT and CDR2 is YNNKEL (reference sequence). CDR3 in amino acids: CASSHDRENIQYF. DNA for the CDR3: TGTGCCAGCAGCCACGACAGGGAAAACATTCAGTACTTC. Looking up the rest from reference TRBV3-1 and TRBJ2-4 gives the full variable domain: DTAVSQTPKYLVTQMGNDKSIKCEQNLGHDTMYWYKQDSKKFLKIMFSYNNKELIINETVPNRFSPKSPDKAHLNLHINSLELGDSAVYFCASSHDRENIQYFGAGTRLSVL.

The genes are TRBV20-1 and TRBJ1-4; 8 positions match TRBD1. The V gene's germline CDR1 is DFQATT and CDR2 SNEGSKA (reference sequence). With 3 bases clipped from V and 4 bases from J, the junction kept 4 bases outside the gene matches. The CDR3 loop spans 14 amino acids. CDR3 in DNA: TGCAGTGCTAGGACAGGGGCGAATAATGAAAAACTGTTTTTT. Translation gives CSARTGANNEKLFF.

The chain recombines TRBV6-1 with TRBJ2-7; D gene ambiguous. Deletions cut 6 bases from V and 3 bases from J, with 9 bases between. The germline V gene encodes CDR1 MNHNS and CDR2 SASEGT. The CDR3 sequence is 12 residues long. The CDR3 is CASSTDGYEQYF. CDR3 DNA sequence: TGTGCCAGCAGCACCGACGGCTACGAGCAGTACTTC.

The chain is built from TRBV7-9 and TRBJ2-1; TRBD2 aligns across 14 bases. There are 20 residues in the CDR3. Germline V CDR1 and CDR2: SEHNR, FQNEAQ (reference sequence). J was trimmed by 0 bases and V by 4 bases; bases with no gene match: 11. The CDR3 sequence: CASSSLPGLAGASSYNEQFF. The CDR3 nucleotides read TGTGCCAGCAGCTCGCTACCGGGACTAGCGGGAGCCAGCTCCTACAATGAGCAGTTCTTC.

The V gene is TRBV4-1, the J gene TRBJ1-2; D unclear. Germline-derived CDR1 and CDR2 are MGHRA and YSYEKL. There are 15 residues in the CDR3. V lost 0 bases, J lost 1 base, and 9 bases lay in between. The CDR3 DNA sequence: TGCGCCAGCAGCCAAGATCAAGGGAATAACTATGGCTACACCTTC. As protein: CASSQDQGNNYGYTF.

This clonotype occurred many times. The chain carries TRBV25-1 and TRBJ1-6, with D unresolved. The germline V gene encodes CDR1 MGHDK and CDR2 SYGVNS. The V end was cut by 5 bases, the J end by 8 bases, with 13 bases between. The length of the CDR3 is 14 residues. CDR3 region: CASSSSGRDSPLHF. CDR3 coding DNA: TGTGCCAGCAGTTCATCGGGTCGGGATTCACCCCTCCACTTT.

The V and J genes are TRBV7-6 and TRBJ1-1; tentative D call: TRBD1 (5 bases). CDR3 length equals 16 residues. The germline V gene has CDR1 SGHVS and CDR2 FNYEAQ. The V end was cut by 0 bases, the J end by 4 bases, with 15 bases between. CDR3 sequence (DNA): TGTGCCAGCAGCTTAGCGTGGGCGGCCGGGGGCACTGAAGCTTTCTTT. Translated: CASSLAWAAGGTEAFF.